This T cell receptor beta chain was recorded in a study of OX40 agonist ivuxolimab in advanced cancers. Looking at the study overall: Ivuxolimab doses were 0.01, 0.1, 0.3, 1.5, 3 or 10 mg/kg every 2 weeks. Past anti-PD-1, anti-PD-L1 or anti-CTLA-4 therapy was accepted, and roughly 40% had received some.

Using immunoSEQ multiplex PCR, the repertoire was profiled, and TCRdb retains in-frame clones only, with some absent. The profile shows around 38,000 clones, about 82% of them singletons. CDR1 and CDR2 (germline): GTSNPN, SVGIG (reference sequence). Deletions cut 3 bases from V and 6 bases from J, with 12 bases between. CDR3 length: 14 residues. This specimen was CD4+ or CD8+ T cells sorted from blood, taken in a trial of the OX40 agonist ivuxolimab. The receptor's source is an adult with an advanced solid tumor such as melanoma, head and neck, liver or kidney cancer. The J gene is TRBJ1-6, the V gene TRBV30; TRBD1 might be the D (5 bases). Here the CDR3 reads CAWSIKGSNSPLHF. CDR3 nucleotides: TGTGCCTGGAGCATTAAGGGGTCTAATTCACCCCTCCACTTT.